This TCR beta chain appears in the sequencing data of a study of blood T cell repertoires in COVID-19 (dated by TCRdb to the early 2020s). For the study in its entirety: The collaborator samples originated in the United States, Italy and Spain and spanned the acute and convalescent phases of COVID-19. The material from the prospective study consisted of cDNA or gDNA derived from T cells, B-cell-depleted T cells, or PBMCs. Deeply sampled blood TCRbeta repertoires from subjects exposed to, actively infected with, or recovered from COVID-19 were included in the dataset. The repertoires were released in a freely available public database meant as a resource for research on the immune response to SARS-CoV-2. Samples were obtained from the ongoing ImmuneRACE study (first 160 participants) and from over 1,000 subjects provided by 6 global collaborators. The sample metadata nearly always contained a de-identified subject ID, COVID-19 status, age in years and sex. Where available, HLA class I and class II types were taken from metadata supplied by the sample provider and were not determined by assay-based typing. General study outcomes and caveats: The amount of clinical and demographic metadata varied by source and participant and was provided uncurated.

TCRbeta CDR3 regions were amplified from genomic DNA using the immunoSEQ Assay, a bias-controlled multiplex PCR. The authors' pipeline ran thus. The number of nucleated cells in each sample was estimated from the amplification of reference gene primers within the assay. Sequence reads were collapsed and filtered to measure the absolute abundance of every unique TCRbeta CDR3 rearrangement. For each sample, productive Simpson clonality was calculated as the square root of Simpson's diversity index across productive rearrangements. The immuneACCESS repertoire file appears here via TCRdb, limited to in-frame rearrangements. These files lack a portion of the clones; in checked studies, under half of the deficit traces to unresolved V genes, and the cause of the others is not known. V, J and clone size derive from that table, while D and trimming were established from the DNA sequence. The table for this sample lists around 300,000 clones; 75% to 90% of them were counted only once. Of the sample, over 4.5% falls within the top ten clones.

In the prospective study, participants were about 18 to 89 years old, resided in fewer than 25 geographic areas of the United States, and were enrolled through a virtual design. In the prospective study, participants were assigned to cohorts based on the clinical history participants reported in a screening survey and a study questionnaire. For ImmuneRACE Cohort 3, a participant was defined as recovered based on two consecutive negative NP/OP PCR tests, clearance by a healthcare professional, or resolution of symptoms. In the prospective study, whole blood, serum and a nasopharyngeal or oropharyngeal swab were collected from each participant by mobile phlebotomists. Participants in the prospective study had the option to provide additional blood draws and questionnaires over a 2-month period. Before DNA extraction, blood samples from the prospective study were shipped at room temperature or frozen.

Comment on this clone: Its recognized antigen is unknown. No much larger clonotype is one base removed from it; base qualities were not supplied.

V loses 1 base of germline sequence and J loses 5 bases, and the interval between the two ends is 7 bases. Including cysteine and phenylalanine, the CDR3 has 13 amino acids. The read is trimmed to its CDR3 DNA, 39 bases read in frame from base 1. Via the germline V gene (reference sequence), CDR1 is LNHDA and CDR2 SQIVND. The V gene is TRBV19 and the J gene is TRBJ2-3; the D region possibly corresponds to TRBD1 (5 bases align). The sample taken for sequencing was PBMCs or T cells enriched from blood (not recorded which). This TCR derives from a young man who had recovered from COVID-19. The CDR3 protein: CASSIGQLDTQYF. Here is the DNA: TGTGCCAGTAGTATAGGACAGCTAGATACGCAGTATTTT.